This section outlines one TCR beta chain sequence together with its context. Antigen specificity is unknown. The sample belongs to a study of cytomegalovirus exposure and HLA in healthy donors. General observations from the study: Specificity of three CMV-associated chains for CMV antigens was verified in vitro. The study listed under 200 cytomegalovirus-associated TCR beta chains.

In germline, CDR1 is SGDLS, CDR2 YYNGEE. The CDR3 totals 16 residues. V lost 4 bases, J lost 0 bases, and 11 bases lay in between. In the PCR, 60 Vbeta and 13 Jbeta primers were used. Sequencing used immunoSEQ multiplex PCR; TCRdb keeps in-frame clones, though not all of them. The sample carries over 80,000 clones, about three quarters recorded once. The clonotype comes from a female donor in good health and CMV-seronegative. The sample consisted of PBMCs. The chain recombines TRBV9 with TRBJ1-6, with D hard to call. The CDR3 coding sequence is TGTGCCAGCAGCCCGGAAGCGAGCTCCTATAATTCACCCCTCCACTTT. The encoded protein is CASSPEASSYNSPLHF.